The sample holds many counts of the clone carrying this T cell receptor (beta chain). Its target is unknown. Cells sorted as Tregs were CD4+, CD25+ and CD127-/low. Trimming pared 5 bases from V and 3 bases from J, leaving 14 bases between. The CDR3 runs to 13 residues. Germline V CDR1 and CDR2: DFQATT, SNEGSKA (reference sequence). Full-length variable regions came from constant-region reverse primers plus semi-nested Nested Universal Primer A PCR. MiXCR, run by TCRdb on the 5' RACE reads, gives a single entry per CDR3 protein. There are approximately 40,000 distinct CDR3 sequences in the sample; about 20% occur only once, and roughly 3.7% lies in the top ten. Study-wide points: Larger-cohort validation covered only one TCR beta V-J rearrangement.

This receptor was obtained from a female donor with breast cancer. Sequencing input: Tregs sorted from blood. V and J are TRBV20-1 and TRBJ2-7; no clear D. CDR3 residues: CSAQRQAFYEQYF. The DNA of the CDR3 is TGCAGTGCTCAGCGCCAGGCGTTCTACGAGCAGTACTTC.